This is a list of T cell receptor beta chains from one sample in a study of blood T cell repertoires in COVID-19. Data came from immunoSEQ multiplex PCR; TCRdb stores just in-frame clones and leaves some out. Seen here are around 260,000 clones, over 75% observed once, and the top ten hold about 9.4%. The sequenced material came from peripheral blood. All receptors derive from a woman aged 70 to 79 with COVID-19, enrolled during active disease. The conserved cysteine and the conserved F or W are not part of the CDR3 here.

>TRBV7-8|TRBJ1-2
ASSLVRTGTGGYT
>TRBV6-5|TRBJ1-1
ASSRVQNTEAF
>TRBV28|TRBJ2-1
ASRRTSGSSYNEQF
>TRBV6-5|TRBJ2-5
ASSPSGETQY
>TRBV18|TRBJ1-2
ASSPDRLANYGYT
>TRBV9|TRBJ2-3
ASSAVGAGGPTDTQY
>TRBV27|TRBJ1-4
ASSYLQGAKEKLF
>TRBV6-5|TRBJ2-1
ASSGTDYNEQF
>TRBV3-1/TRBV3-2|TRBJ1-3
ASSPISSGNTIY
>TRBV3-1/TRBV3-2|TRBJ2-7
ASSHSGLEQY
>TRBV30|TRBJ1-6
ACRDSYNSPLH
>TRBV25-1|TRBJ1-4
ASILTRGDAGEKLF
>TRBV18|TRBJ1-5
ASSPGGHQPQH
>TRBV28|TRBJ2-7
ASNEAGGRYEQY
>TRBV12-3/TRBV12-4|TRBJ1-2
ASSLPTGIGYT
>TRBV20-1|TRBJ1-2
SASGQGGGYT
>TRBV14|TRBJ1-1
ASSQGDRVKTEAF
>TRBV25-1|TRBJ2-1
ASSLPGLFREQF
>TRBV29-1|TRBJ1-5
SVLGGVGQPQH
>TRBV3-1/TRBV3-2|TRBJ1-1
ASSQVSGAGTTEAF
>TRBV11-2|TRBJ1-2
ASSLDLRTRGGYT
>TRBV9|TRBJ1-2
ASSERFTGGYT
>TRBV4-1|TRBJ1-6
ASSQVGSSYNSPLH
>TRBV28|TRBJ2-7
ASSFDGGGASSYEQY